A selection of T cell receptor beta chains follows, all from one sample in a study of blood T cells in healthy people across ages. One entry per CDR3 protein, called by TCRdb with MiXCR from the 5' RACE reads. Of about 930,000 distinct CDR3 sequences listed, just under 30% are singletons. These data are also associated with another study on T cells of mothers and their children.

Specimen: blood. The receptors stem from a middle-aged woman in good health. Both conserved end residues are part of each CDR3. Each record gives: D gene, clone size, V gene, J gene, CDR3 protein, CDR3 DNA. A D gene is named only where the DNA matches it firmly. Size tells how often a clone was seen (once, few, many) or the class of an expanded clone, and some rows leave it out.

d_call: -; clone_size: few; v_call: TRBV28; j_call: TRBJ1-2; cdr3_aa: CASGQYDYGYTF; cdr3_nt: TGTGCCAGCGGACAATACGACTATGGCTACACCTTC
d_call: -; clone_size: many; v_call: TRBV7-3; j_call: TRBJ2-3; cdr3_aa: CASSYDRTDTQYF; cdr3_nt: TGTGCCAGCAGCTATGATCGCACAGATACGCAGTATTTT
d_call: TRBD1; clone_size: few; v_call: TRBV25-1; j_call: TRBJ2-7; cdr3_aa: CASSEGNTGATYEQYF; cdr3_nt: TGTGCCAGCAGTGAAGGGAATACAGGGGCGACCTACGAGCAGTACTTC
d_call: -; clone_size: many; v_call: TRBV19; j_call: TRBJ1-2; cdr3_aa: CASSIVAPVGYTF; cdr3_nt: TGTGCCAGTAGTATAGTGGCTCCTGTCGGCTACACCTTC
d_call: TRBD2; clone_size: many; v_call: TRBV4-3; j_call: TRBJ2-3; cdr3_aa: CASSRGEGSFTDTQYF; cdr3_nt: TGCGCCAGCAGCCGGGGGGAGGGCTCCTTCACAGATACGCAGTATTTT
d_call: TRBD1; clone_size: -; v_call: TRBV9; j_call: TRBJ1-2; cdr3_aa: CASSVTGQTNYGYTF; cdr3_nt: TGTGCCAGCAGTGTTACGGGACAGACGAACTATGGCTACACCTTC
d_call: -; clone_size: few; v_call: TRBV28; j_call: TRBJ2-2; cdr3_aa: CASSLRQTGELFF; cdr3_nt: TGTGCCAGCAGCCTCAGACAGACTGGGGAGCTGTTTTTT
d_call: TRBD2; clone_size: -; v_call: TRBV6-5; j_call: TRBJ2-3; cdr3_aa: CASSYQERGAQYF; cdr3_nt: TGTGCCAGCAGTTATCAAGAGCGGGGGGCGCAGTATTTT
d_call: TRBD1; clone_size: -; v_call: TRBV7-8; j_call: TRBJ1-5; cdr3_aa: CASSPFEAVGQGTRRGQPQHF; cdr3_nt: TGTGCCAGCAGCCCTTTCGAAGCCGTAGGACAGGGTACGCGAAGGGGTCAGCCCCAGCATTTT
d_call: -; clone_size: many; v_call: TRBV20-1; j_call: TRBJ1-2; cdr3_aa: CSATAGNYGYTF; cdr3_nt: TGCAGTGCTACCGCCGGCAACTATGGCTACACCTTC
d_call: TRBD1; clone_size: -; v_call: TRBV28; j_call: TRBJ1-5; cdr3_aa: CASSLGDSPGGFNQPQHF; cdr3_nt: TGTGCCAGCAGTTTAGGGGACAGTCCAGGCGGTTTCAATCAGCCCCAGCATTTT
d_call: TRBD1; clone_size: many; v_call: TRBV5-1; j_call: TRBJ2-3; cdr3_aa: CASREGTVTDTQYF; cdr3_nt: TGCGCCAGCAGAGAAGGGACAGTCACAGATACGCAGTATTTT
d_call: TRBD1; clone_size: -; v_call: TRBV30; j_call: TRBJ1-4; cdr3_aa: CAWRGQGANRRLFF; cdr3_nt: TGTGCCTGGAGGGGACAGGGGGCGAATCGACGATTGTTTTTT
d_call: -; clone_size: few; v_call: TRBV11-2; j_call: TRBJ2-7; cdr3_aa: CASSLYGGVYYYEQYF; cdr3_nt: TGTGCCAGCAGCTTATATGGCGGGGTCTACTACTACGAGCAGTACTTC
d_call: TRBD1; clone_size: many; v_call: TRBV7-2; j_call: TRBJ2-3; cdr3_aa: CASSLVTGSTDTQYF; cdr3_nt: TGTGCCAGCAGCTTGGTGACAGGGTCCACAGATACGCAGTATTTT
d_call: -; clone_size: -; v_call: TRBV20-1; j_call: TRBJ2-3; cdr3_aa: CSARDVGFTDTQYF; cdr3_nt: TGCAGTGCTAGAGATGTCGGGTTCACAGATACGCAGTATTTT
d_call: TRBD1; clone_size: many; v_call: TRBV7-9; j_call: TRBJ1-1; cdr3_aa: CASSPMTGFGTEAFF; cdr3_nt: TGTGCCAGCAGCCCGATGACAGGGTTCGGCACTGAAGCTTTCTTT
d_call: TRBD1; clone_size: -; v_call: TRBV7-2; j_call: TRBJ1-2; cdr3_aa: CASSGDSLYGYTF; cdr3_nt: TGTGCCAGCAGCGGGGACAGCCTATATGGCTACACCTTC
d_call: -; clone_size: few; v_call: TRBV5-1; j_call: TRBJ1-3; cdr3_aa: CASSLAMTSTGNTIYF; cdr3_nt: TGCGCCAGCAGCTTGGCCATGACATCCACTGGAAACACCATATATTTT
d_call: TRBD1; clone_size: few; v_call: TRBV20-1; j_call: TRBJ1-2; cdr3_aa: CSANVTGGAVRGYTF; cdr3_nt: TGCAGTGCTAATGTCACAGGGGGCGCGGTGCGTGGCTACACCTTC
d_call: TRBD1; clone_size: -; v_call: TRBV30; j_call: TRBJ1-2; cdr3_aa: CAWSVGGTAQSGGYTF; cdr3_nt: TGTGCCTGGAGTGTAGGAGGGACAGCCCAATCGGGTGGCTACACCTTC
d_call: TRBD1; clone_size: -; v_call: TRBV10-3; j_call: TRBJ1-6; cdr3_aa: CAIRGQANNSPLHF; cdr3_nt: TGTGCCATCAGAGGACAGGCGAATAATTCACCCCTCCACTTT
d_call: -; clone_size: few; v_call: TRBV6-6; j_call: TRBJ2-7; cdr3_aa: CASSYSMTDETYEQYF; cdr3_nt: TGTGCCAGCAGTTACTCAATGACAGATGAAACCTACGAGCAGTACTTC
d_call: TRBD1; clone_size: -; v_call: TRBV7-2; j_call: TRBJ2-1; cdr3_aa: CASTESEGQGRGEQFF; cdr3_nt: TGTGCCAGCACCGAAAGCGAGGGACAGGGACGTGGTGAGCAGTTCTTC
d_call: -; clone_size: many; v_call: TRBV20-1; j_call: TRBJ2-1; cdr3_aa: CSARAGHRYNEQFF; cdr3_nt: TGCAGTGCTAGGGCGGGACATCGGTACAATGAGCAGTTCTTC
d_call: -; clone_size: few; v_call: TRBV29-1; j_call: TRBJ2-1; cdr3_aa: CSVEDSHNEQFF; cdr3_nt: TGCAGCGTTGAGGACAGCCACAATGAGCAGTTCTTC
d_call: TRBD2; clone_size: -; v_call: TRBV2; j_call: TRBJ2-5; cdr3_aa: CAHPAGSGGSRQETQYF; cdr3_nt: TGTGCCCACCCAGCGGGTAGCGGGGGATCACGGCAAGAGACCCAGTACTTC
d_call: -; clone_size: few; v_call: TRBV7-2; j_call: TRBJ1-4; cdr3_aa: CASTSGEAGKLFF; cdr3_nt: TGTGCCAGCACCTCGGGGGAGGCAGGAAAACTGTTTTTT
d_call: -; clone_size: -; v_call: TRBV20-1; j_call: TRBJ1-2; cdr3_aa: CSARDSSRRFYDYTF; cdr3_nt: TGCAGTGCTAGAGATAGTAGCCGGAGATTCTATGACTACACCTTC
d_call: -; clone_size: few; v_call: TRBV7-9; j_call: TRBJ2-5; cdr3_aa: CASSPRTDRETQYF; cdr3_nt: TGTGCCAGCAGCCCACGGACGGATAGAGAGACCCAGTACTTC
d_call: TRBD1; clone_size: few; v_call: TRBV12-5; j_call: TRBJ1-4; cdr3_aa: CASGLKRRGQGNATNEKLFF; cdr3_nt: TGTGCTAGTGGTTTGAAGAGAAGGGGACAGGGGAATGCAACTAATGAAAAACTGTTTTTT
d_call: -; clone_size: -; v_call: TRBV19; j_call: TRBJ1-1; cdr3_aa: CASTPSGMNTEAFF; cdr3_nt: TGTGCCAGTACCCCCTCTGGTATGAACACTGAAGCTTTCTTT
d_call: TRBD2; clone_size: many; v_call: TRBV3-1; j_call: TRBJ2-7; cdr3_aa: CASSQTSGESYEQYF; cdr3_nt: TGTGCCAGCAGCCAAACTAGCGGGGAGTCCTACGAGCAGTACTTC
d_call: TRBD2; clone_size: few; v_call: TRBV4-2; j_call: TRBJ2-3; cdr3_aa: CASSQIVAGAISSTDTQYF; cdr3_nt: TGTGCCAGCAGCCAAATCGTAGCGGGGGCCATTTCTAGCACAGATACGCAGTATTTT
d_call: -; clone_size: -; v_call: TRBV2; j_call: TRBJ1-1; cdr3_aa: CASMRSGVENTEAFF; cdr3_nt: TGTGCCAGCATGCGGTCAGGGGTTGAGAACACTGAAGCTTTCTTT
d_call: -; clone_size: few; v_call: TRBV6-2/TRBV6-3; j_call: TRBJ2-1; cdr3_aa: CVSSLLGSYNEQFF; cdr3_nt: TGTGTCAGCAGTCTTCTGGGATCCTACAATGAGCAGTTCTTC
d_call: -; clone_size: -; v_call: TRBV5-6; j_call: TRBJ1-1; cdr3_aa: CTSSFGNTEAFF; cdr3_nt: TGTACCAGCAGCTTTGGGAATACTGAAGCTTTCTTT
d_call: -; clone_size: few; v_call: TRBV20-1; j_call: TRBJ2-4; cdr3_aa: CSAYGASLAKNIQYF; cdr3_nt: TGCAGTGCTTACGGGGCGTCCCTAGCCAAAAACATTCAGTACTTC
d_call: TRBD2; clone_size: few; v_call: TRBV29-1; j_call: TRBJ2-7; cdr3_aa: CSVYSGRAPYEQYF; cdr3_nt: TGCAGCGTTTATAGCGGGAGGGCCCCCTACGAGCAGTACTTC
d_call: -; clone_size: -; v_call: TRBV5-1; j_call: TRBJ2-4; cdr3_aa: CASSRNRQDNEQYF; cdr3_nt: TGCGCCAGCAGCCGAAACCGACAGGACAATGAGCAGTACTTC
d_call: TRBD2; clone_size: -; v_call: TRBV3-1; j_call: TRBJ2-1; cdr3_aa: CASSQESRLAGPDNEQFF; cdr3_nt: TGTGCCAGCAGCCAAGAGTCAAGACTAGCGGGGCCGGACAATGAGCAGTTCTTC
d_call: -; clone_size: few; v_call: TRBV2; j_call: TRBJ2-7; cdr3_aa: CASRVGQSYEQYF; cdr3_nt: TGTGCCAGCAGGGTTGGACAGTCCTACGAGCAGTACTTC
d_call: -; clone_size: -; v_call: TRBV3-1; j_call: TRBJ2-1; cdr3_aa: CASSQVACPEQFF; cdr3_nt: TGTGCCAGCAGCCAAGTGGCCTGTCCTGAGCAGTTCTTC
d_call: TRBD1; clone_size: few; v_call: TRBV20-1; j_call: TRBJ1-1; cdr3_aa: CSARGVDRPNTEAFF; cdr3_nt: TGCAGTGCCCGGGGCGTGGACAGGCCGAACACTGAAGCTTTCTTT
d_call: TRBD2; clone_size: -; v_call: TRBV7-9; j_call: TRBJ2-1; cdr3_aa: CASSYEVGGYHEQFF; cdr3_nt: TGTGCCAGCAGCTACGAGGTGGGGGGGTATCATGAGCAGTTCTTC
d_call: TRBD2; clone_size: few; v_call: TRBV2; j_call: TRBJ2-3; cdr3_aa: CARRTSGITDTQYF; cdr3_nt: TGTGCCAGAAGGACTAGCGGGATAACAGATACGCAGTATTTT
d_call: TRBD1; clone_size: -; v_call: TRBV20-1; j_call: TRBJ1-5; cdr3_aa: CSAPPGQGVIQPQHF; cdr3_nt: TGCAGTGCTCCGCCGGGACAGGGAGTAATTCAGCCCCAGCATTTT
d_call: -; clone_size: -; v_call: TRBV1; j_call: TRBJ2-6; cdr3_aa: CTSNPLSPGANVLTF; cdr3_nt: TGCACCAGCAACCCTCTTTCGCCCGGGGCCAACGTCCTGACTTTC
d_call: -; clone_size: -; v_call: TRBV20-1; j_call: TRBJ1-1; cdr3_aa: CSAKYGSANTEAFF; cdr3_nt: TGCAGTGCTAAGTATGGGTCAGCCAACACTGAAGCTTTCTTT
d_call: -; clone_size: -; v_call: TRBV28; j_call: TRBJ1-5; cdr3_aa: CASSDPGTGGQPQHF; cdr3_nt: TGTGCCAGCAGTGACCCCGGGACGGGAGGCCAGCCCCAGCATTTT
d_call: -; clone_size: -; v_call: TRBV18; j_call: TRBJ1-1; cdr3_aa: CASSPPSPGNTEAFF; cdr3_nt: TGTGCCAGCTCACCACCGTCGCCAGGGAACACTGAAGCTTTCTTT
d_call: -; clone_size: -; v_call: TRBV6-2/TRBV6-3; j_call: TRBJ1-2; cdr3_aa: CASNPALDGCGYTF; cdr3_nt: TGTGCCAGCAACCCAGCGCTCGACGGTTGTGGCTACACCTTC
d_call: -; clone_size: many; v_call: TRBV9; j_call: TRBJ1-2; cdr3_aa: CASSQVPDSLFYGYTF; cdr3_nt: TGTGCCAGCAGCCAAGTCCCGGACAGCCTATTCTATGGCTACACCTTC
d_call: -; clone_size: many; v_call: TRBV12-3/TRBV12-4; j_call: TRBJ1-2; cdr3_aa: CASSLQGKYGYTF; cdr3_nt: TGTGCCAGCAGTTTACAGGGGAAATATGGCTACACCTTC
d_call: -; clone_size: many; v_call: TRBV7-9; j_call: TRBJ2-5; cdr3_aa: CASSPQTGPQETQYF; cdr3_nt: TGTGCCAGCAGCCCCCAGACAGGCCCTCAAGAGACCCAGTACTTC